Listed below are T cell receptor beta chains from one sample, sequenced in a study of cytomegalovirus exposure and HLA in healthy donors. Sequenced by immunoSEQ multiplex PCR; TCRdb stores in-frame clones only, minus some. Of 110,000 or so clones detected, about 78% appear once; the ten largest clones hold 5.4%. The sample consisted of PBMCs. These TCRs come from a woman aged 30 to 39 in good health and CMV-seropositive. Both conserved end residues are part of each CDR3. A D gene is named only where the DNA matches it firmly. Size tells how often a clone was seen (once, few, many) or the class of an expanded clone, and some rows leave it out.

.,TRBJ1-6,TRBV6-4,once,TGTGCCAGCAGTGACGGAGAGATCTCAAATTCACCCCTCCACTTT,CASSDGEISNSPLHF
.,TRBJ2-1,TRBV9,.,TGTGCCAGCAGCGTACAGGGTTCGCATGAGCAGTTCTTC,CASSVQGSHEQFF
TRBD1,TRBJ2-7,TRBV4-1,.,TGCGCCAGCAGCCAAGTTGCACAGGGGGCCCACGAGCAGTACTTC,CASSQVAQGAHEQYF
.,TRBJ1-3,TRBV5-1,once,TGCGCCAGCAGCCGAGGGTCCTCTGGAAACACCATATATTTT,CASSRGSSGNTIYF
.,TRBJ1-5,TRBV30,.,TGTGCCTGGAGTGGTCCCGGACACTTCAATCAGCCCCAGCATTTT,CAWSGPGHFNQPQHF
.,TRBJ2-3,TRBV7-2,.,TGTGCCAGCAGTCCTAACAGGGCAGATACGCAGTATTTT,CASSPNRADTQYF
.,TRBJ2-7,TRBV27,.,TGTGCCAGCAGTTTCGCCGGGAGCTACGAGCAGTACTTC,CASSFAGSYEQYF
.,TRBJ1-1,TRBV6-5,.,TGTGCCGTACGAACAGATCTGAACACTGAAGCTTTCTTT,CAVRTDLNTEAFF
TRBD2,TRBJ2-3,TRBV10-2,.,TGCGCCAGCAGTGCGGTTTTTTGGGGGGGAGATACGCAGTATTTT,CASSAVFWGGDTQYF
TRBD1,TRBJ2-7,TRBV6-5,.,TGTGCCAGCAGTTACTCGGGACAGGGGATTTGGTTCGAGCAGTACTTC,CASSYSGQGIWFEQYF
TRBD1,TRBJ1-5,TRBV29-1,.,TGCAGCGTTGAAGGACAGGGGATAGATCAGCCCCAGCATTTT,CSVEGQGIDQPQHF
.,TRBJ1-1,TRBV6-6,once,TGTGCCAGCAGTCCCCGGGTGGGGGGAGGTACTGAAGCTTTCTTT,CASSPRVGGGTEAFF
.,TRBJ2-2,TRBV18,few,TGTGCCAGCTCCTACTTGGGCGACGGGGAGCTGTTTTTT,CASSYLGDGELFF
.,TRBJ1-1,TRBV5-8,few,TGTGCCAGCAGCTTGGGGCGGGGGTACACTGAAGCTTTCTTT,CASSLGRGYTEAFF
TRBD1,TRBJ2-3,TRBV5-8,once,TGTGCCAGCACCCCCCCTAACAGGGGAACAGATACGCAGTATTTT,CASTPPNRGTDTQYF
TRBD1,TRBJ2-7,TRBV2,.,TGTGCCAGCAGAGGACAGGGGTACGAGCAGTACTTC,CASRGQGYEQYF
TRBD2,TRBJ2-5,TRBV28,.,TGTGCCGGTGCAAAAGCGGGAGCCGCGGAGACCCAGTACTTC,CAGAKAGAAETQYF
TRBD1,TRBJ1-1,TRBV10-3,.,TGTGCCACTCTCCGGGACAGGGGCATGAACACTGAAGCTTTCTTT,CATLRDRGMNTEAFF
.,TRBJ2-7,TRBV27,.,TGTGCCAGCAGACCCTTGACAATCTACGAGCAGTACTTC,CASRPLTIYEQYF
TRBD1,TRBJ1-2,TRBV6-1,.,TGTGCCAGCACATCGACAGGGACGCTTTATGGCTACACCTTC,CASTSTGTLYGYTF
.,TRBJ2-4,TRBV14,.,TGTGCCAGCAGCCAAGATATACAGTCCAAAAACATTCAGTACTTC,CASSQDIQSKNIQYF
TRBD2,TRBJ2-3,TRBV4-2,few,TGTGCCAGCAGCCAAGAAAGGGCTAGCGGGAGCACAGATACGCAGTATTTT,CASSQERASGSTDTQYF
.,TRBJ2-7,TRBV7-9,.,TGTTCCAGCAGCTTTAAGAGTGGGGCGGATATTACCTACGAGCAGTACTTC,CSSSFKSGADITYEQYF
TRBD1,TRBJ1-1,TRBV7-9,once,TGTTCCAGCAGACAGACAGGGAGTGAAGCTTTCTTT,CSSRQTGSEAFF
TRBD1,TRBJ1-1,TRBV6-1,once,TGTGCCATCTCGGACAGGGGCCTCACTGAAGCTTTCTTT,CAISDRGLTEAFF
.,TRBJ1-2,TRBV2,.,TGTGCCAGCTCTTTTCGACCAGAAGGGGGAGGCTACACCTTC,CASSFRPEGGGYTF